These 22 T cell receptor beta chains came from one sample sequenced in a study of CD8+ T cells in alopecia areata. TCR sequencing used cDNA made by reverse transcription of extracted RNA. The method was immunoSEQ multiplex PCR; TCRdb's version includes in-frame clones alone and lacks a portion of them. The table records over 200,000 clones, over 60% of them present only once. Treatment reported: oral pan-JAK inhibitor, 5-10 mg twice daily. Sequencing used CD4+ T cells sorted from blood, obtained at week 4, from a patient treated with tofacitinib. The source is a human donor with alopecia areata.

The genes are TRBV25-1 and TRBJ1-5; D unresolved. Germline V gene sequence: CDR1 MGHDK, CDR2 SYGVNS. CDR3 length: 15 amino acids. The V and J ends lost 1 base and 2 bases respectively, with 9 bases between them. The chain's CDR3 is CASSESGVGNQPQHF. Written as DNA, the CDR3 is TGTGCCAGCAGTGAATCGGGCGTCGGCAATCAGCCCCAGCATTTT.

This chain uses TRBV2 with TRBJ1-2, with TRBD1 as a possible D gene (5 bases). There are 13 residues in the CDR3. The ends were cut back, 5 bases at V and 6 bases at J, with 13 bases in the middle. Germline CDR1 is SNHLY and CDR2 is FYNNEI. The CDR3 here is CASSQGVADGYTF. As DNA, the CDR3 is TGTGCCAGCAGTCAGGGAGTTGCGGATGGCTACACCTTC. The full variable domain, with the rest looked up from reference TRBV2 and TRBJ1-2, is EPEVTQTPSHQVTQMGQEVILRCVPISNHLYFYWYRQILGQKVEFLVSFYNNEISEKSEIFDDQFSVERPDGSNFTLKIRSTKLEDSAMYFCASSQGVADGYTFGSGTRLTVV.

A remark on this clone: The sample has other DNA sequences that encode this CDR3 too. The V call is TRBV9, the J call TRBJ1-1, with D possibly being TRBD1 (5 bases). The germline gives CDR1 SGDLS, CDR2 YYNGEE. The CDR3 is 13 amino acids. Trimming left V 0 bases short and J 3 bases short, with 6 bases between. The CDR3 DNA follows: TGTGCCAGCAGCGTAGGGGGCTACACTGAAGCTTTCTTT. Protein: CASSVGGYTEAFF. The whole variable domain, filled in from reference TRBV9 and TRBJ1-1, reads DSGVTQTPKHLITATGQRVTLRCSPRSGDLSVYWYQQSLDQGLQFLIQYYNGEERAKGNILERFSAQQFPDLHSELNLSSLELGDSALYFCASSVGGYTEAFFGQGTRLTVV.

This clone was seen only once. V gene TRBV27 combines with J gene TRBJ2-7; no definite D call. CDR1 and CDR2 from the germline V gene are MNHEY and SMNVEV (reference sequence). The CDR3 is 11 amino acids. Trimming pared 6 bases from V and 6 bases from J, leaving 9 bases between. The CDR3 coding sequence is TGTGCCAGCAGGTTGTGGGGCGAGCAGTACTTC. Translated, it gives CASRLWGEQYF.

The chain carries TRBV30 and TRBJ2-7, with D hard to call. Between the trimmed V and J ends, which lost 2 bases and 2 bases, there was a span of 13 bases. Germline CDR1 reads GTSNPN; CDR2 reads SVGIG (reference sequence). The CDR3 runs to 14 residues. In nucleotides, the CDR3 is TGTGCCTGGAGTATTGGTGGCGGTCCCTACGAGCAGTACTTC. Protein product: CAWSIGGGPYEQYF.

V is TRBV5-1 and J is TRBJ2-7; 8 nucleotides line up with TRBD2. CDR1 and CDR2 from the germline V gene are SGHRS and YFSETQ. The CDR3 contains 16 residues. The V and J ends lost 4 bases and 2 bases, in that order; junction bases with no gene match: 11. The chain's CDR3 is CASSLSGGGSTYEQYF. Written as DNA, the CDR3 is TGCGCCAGCAGCCTCAGTGGCGGGGGGTCCACCTACGAGCAGTACTTC.

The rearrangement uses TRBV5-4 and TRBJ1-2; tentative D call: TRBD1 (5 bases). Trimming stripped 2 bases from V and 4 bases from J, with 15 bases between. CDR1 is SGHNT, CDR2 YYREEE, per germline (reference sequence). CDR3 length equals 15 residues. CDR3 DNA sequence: TGTGCCAGCAGCTTCCGACTGGGGGTGAGCTATGGCTACACCTTC. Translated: CASSFRLGVSYGYTF.

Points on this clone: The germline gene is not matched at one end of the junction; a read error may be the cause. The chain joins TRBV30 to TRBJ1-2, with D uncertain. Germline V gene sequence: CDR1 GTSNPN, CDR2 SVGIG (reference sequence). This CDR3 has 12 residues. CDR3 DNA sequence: TGTGCCTGGAGTGACATTACAGCCAGGCCCCGATTC. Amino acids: CAWSDITARPRF.

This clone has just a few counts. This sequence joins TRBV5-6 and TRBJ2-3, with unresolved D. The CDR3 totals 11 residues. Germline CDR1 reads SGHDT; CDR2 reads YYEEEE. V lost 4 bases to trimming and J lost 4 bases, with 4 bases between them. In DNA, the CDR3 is TGTGCCAGCAGCCATGCAGATACGCAGTATTTT. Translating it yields CASSHADTQYF. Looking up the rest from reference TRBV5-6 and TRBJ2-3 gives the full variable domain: DAGVTQSPTHLIKTRGQQVTLRCSPKSGHDTVSWYQQALGQGPQFIFQYYEEEERQRGNFPDRFSGHQFPNYSSELNVNALLLGDSALYLCASSHADTQYFGPGTRLTVL.

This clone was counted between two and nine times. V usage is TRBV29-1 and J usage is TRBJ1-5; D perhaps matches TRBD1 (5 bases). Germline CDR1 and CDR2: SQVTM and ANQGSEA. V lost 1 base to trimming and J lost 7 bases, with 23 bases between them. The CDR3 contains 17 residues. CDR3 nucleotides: TGCAGCGTTGAAGTGGGGGAGTCGGGCGGCCGGGGGCAGCCCCAGCATTTT. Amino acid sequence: CSVEVGESGGRGQPQHF.

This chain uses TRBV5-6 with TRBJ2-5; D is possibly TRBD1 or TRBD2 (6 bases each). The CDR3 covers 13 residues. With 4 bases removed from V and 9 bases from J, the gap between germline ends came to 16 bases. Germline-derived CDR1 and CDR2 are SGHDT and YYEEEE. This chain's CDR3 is CASSPDRRGPQYF. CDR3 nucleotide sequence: TGTGCCAGCAGCCCCGATCGTCGGGGGCCCCAGTACTTC.

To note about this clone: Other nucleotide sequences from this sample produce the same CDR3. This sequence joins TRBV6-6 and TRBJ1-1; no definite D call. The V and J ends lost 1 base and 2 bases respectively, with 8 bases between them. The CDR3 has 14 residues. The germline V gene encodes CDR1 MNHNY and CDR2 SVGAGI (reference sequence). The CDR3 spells CASSYYGGNTEAFF. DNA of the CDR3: TGTGCCAGCAGTTACTATGGTGGAAACACTGAAGCTTTCTTT.

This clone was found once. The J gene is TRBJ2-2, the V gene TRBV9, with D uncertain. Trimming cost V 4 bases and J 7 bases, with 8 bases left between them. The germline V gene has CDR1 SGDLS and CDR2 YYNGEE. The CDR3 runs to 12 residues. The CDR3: CASSRMLGELFF. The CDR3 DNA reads TGTGCCAGCAGCAGGATGCTCGGGGAGCTGTTTTTT.

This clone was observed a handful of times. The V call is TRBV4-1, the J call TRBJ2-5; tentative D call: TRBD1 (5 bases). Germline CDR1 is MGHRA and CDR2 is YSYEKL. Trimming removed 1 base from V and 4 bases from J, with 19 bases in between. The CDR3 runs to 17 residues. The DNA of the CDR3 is TGCGCCAGCAGCCAAGGAGGACAACCCTCCAAGGTAGAGACCCAGTACTTC. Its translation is CASSQGGQPSKVETQYF.

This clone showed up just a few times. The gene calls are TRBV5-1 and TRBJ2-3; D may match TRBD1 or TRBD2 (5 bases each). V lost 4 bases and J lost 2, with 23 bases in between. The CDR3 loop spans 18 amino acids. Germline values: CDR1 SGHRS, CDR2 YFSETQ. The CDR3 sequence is CASSRGRSQHRITDTQYF. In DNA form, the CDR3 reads TGCGCCAGCAGCAGGGGACGGTCGCAGCATCGAATCACAGATACGCAGTATTTT.

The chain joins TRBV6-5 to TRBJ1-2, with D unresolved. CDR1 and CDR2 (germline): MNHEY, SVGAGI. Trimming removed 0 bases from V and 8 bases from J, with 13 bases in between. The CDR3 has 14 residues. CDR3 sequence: CASSYSSARVGYTF. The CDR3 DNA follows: TGTGCCAGCAGTTACTCCTCTGCAAGGGTGGGCTACACCTTC.

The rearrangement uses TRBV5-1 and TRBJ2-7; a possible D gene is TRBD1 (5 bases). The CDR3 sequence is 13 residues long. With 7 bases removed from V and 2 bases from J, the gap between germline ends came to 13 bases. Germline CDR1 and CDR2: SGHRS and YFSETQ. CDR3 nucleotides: TGCGCCAGCTCAGGGCAGGTCCCCTACGAGCAGTACTTC. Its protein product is CASSGQVPYEQYF.

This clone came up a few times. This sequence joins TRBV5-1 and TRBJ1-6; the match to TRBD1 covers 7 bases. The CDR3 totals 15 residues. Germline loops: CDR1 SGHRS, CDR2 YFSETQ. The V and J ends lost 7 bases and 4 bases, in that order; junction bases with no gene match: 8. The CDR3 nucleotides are TGCGCCAGCGGGATGGGGACAGCTTATAATTCACCCCTCCACTTT. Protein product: CASGMGTAYNSPLHF.

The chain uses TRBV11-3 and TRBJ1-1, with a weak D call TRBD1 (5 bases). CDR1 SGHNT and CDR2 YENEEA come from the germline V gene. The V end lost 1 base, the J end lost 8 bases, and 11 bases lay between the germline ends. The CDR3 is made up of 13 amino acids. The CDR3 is CASSLGGNREAFF. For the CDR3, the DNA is TGTGCCAGCAGCTTAGGCGGAAACAGGGAAGCTTTCTTT.

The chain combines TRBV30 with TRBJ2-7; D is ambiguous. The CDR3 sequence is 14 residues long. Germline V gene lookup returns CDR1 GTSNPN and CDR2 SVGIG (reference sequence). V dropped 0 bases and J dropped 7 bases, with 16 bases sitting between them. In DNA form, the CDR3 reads TGTGCCTGGAGTGTTCGGGCCCCAGTGGTGGAGCAGTACTTC. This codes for CAWSVRAPVVEQYF.

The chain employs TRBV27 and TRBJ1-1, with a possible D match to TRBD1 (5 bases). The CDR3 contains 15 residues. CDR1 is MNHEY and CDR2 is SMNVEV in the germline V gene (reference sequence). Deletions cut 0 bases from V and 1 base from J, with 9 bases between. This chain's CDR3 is CASSLSPGSNTEAFF. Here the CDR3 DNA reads TGTGCCAGCAGTTTATCCCCAGGGTCGAACACTGAAGCTTTCTTT.

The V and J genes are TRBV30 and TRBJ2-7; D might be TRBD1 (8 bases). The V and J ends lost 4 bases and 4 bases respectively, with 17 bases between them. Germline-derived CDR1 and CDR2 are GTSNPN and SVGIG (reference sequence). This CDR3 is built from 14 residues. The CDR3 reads CAWNRQGRVYEQYF. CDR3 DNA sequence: TGTGCCTGGAATCGACAGGGGAGGGTATACGAGCAGTACTTC.